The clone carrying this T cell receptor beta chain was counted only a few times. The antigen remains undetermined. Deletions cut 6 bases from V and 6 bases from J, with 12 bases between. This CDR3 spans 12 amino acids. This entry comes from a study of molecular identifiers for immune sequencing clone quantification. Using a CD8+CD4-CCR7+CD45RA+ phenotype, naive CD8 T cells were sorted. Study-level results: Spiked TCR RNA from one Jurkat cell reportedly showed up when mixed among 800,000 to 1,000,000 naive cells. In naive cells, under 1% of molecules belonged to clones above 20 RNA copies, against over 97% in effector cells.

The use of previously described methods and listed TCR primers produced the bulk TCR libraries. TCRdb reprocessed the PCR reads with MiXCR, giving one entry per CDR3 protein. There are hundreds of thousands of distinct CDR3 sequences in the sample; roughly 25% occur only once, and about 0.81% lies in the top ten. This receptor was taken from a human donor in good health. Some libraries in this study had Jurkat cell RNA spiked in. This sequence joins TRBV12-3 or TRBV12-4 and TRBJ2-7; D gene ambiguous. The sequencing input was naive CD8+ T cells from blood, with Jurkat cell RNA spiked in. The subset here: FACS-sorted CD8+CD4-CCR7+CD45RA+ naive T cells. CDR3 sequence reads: CASRGSTVEQYF. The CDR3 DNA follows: TGTGCCAGCAGGGGTTCGACCGTCGAGCAGTACTTC.